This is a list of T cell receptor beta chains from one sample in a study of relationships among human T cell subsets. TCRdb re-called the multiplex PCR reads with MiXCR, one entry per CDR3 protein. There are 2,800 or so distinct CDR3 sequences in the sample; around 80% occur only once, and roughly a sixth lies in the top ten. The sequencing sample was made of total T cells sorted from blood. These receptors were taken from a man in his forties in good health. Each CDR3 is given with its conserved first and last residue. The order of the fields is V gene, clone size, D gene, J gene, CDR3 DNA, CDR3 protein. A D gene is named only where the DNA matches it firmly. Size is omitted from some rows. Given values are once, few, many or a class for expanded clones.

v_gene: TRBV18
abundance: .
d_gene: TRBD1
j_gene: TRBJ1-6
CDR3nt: TGTGCCAGCTCACCACCGACAGGGTCGCCCCTCCACTTT
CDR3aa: CASSPPTGSPLHF

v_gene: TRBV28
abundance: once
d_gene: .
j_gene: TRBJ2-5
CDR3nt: TGTGCCAGCGGCGATGCGGCGGAGACCCAGTACTTC
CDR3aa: CASGDAAETQYF

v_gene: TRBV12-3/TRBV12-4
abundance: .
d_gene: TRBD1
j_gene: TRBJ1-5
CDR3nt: TGTGCCAGCAGTTTAGGCACAGGGGGATGGAATCAGCCCCAGCATTTT
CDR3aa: CASSLGTGGWNQPQHF

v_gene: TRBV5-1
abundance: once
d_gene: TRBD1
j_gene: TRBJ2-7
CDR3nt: TGCGCCAGCAGCTGGGGGACAGGCCCTATGGTCTACGAGCAGTACTTC
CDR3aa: CASSWGTGPMVYEQYF

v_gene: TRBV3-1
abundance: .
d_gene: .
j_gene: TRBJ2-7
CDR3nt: TGTGCCAGCAGCCAAGGTCTAACAGGGCACTACGAGCAGTACTTC
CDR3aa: CASSQGLTGHYEQYF

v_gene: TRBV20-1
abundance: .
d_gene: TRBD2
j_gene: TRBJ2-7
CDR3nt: TGCAGTGCTAGAGAACCGGGACTAGCTACCTACGAGCAGTACTTC
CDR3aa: CSAREPGLATYEQYF

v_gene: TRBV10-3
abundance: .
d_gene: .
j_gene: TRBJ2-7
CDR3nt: TGTGCCATCAGGGACACGGGTCTAGACGAGCAGTACTTC
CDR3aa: CAIRDTGLDEQYF

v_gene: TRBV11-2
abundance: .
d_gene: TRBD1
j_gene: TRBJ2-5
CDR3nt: TGTGCCAGCAGCTTAAGGGGGCTCCAAGAGACCCAGTACTTC
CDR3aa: CASSLRGLQETQYF

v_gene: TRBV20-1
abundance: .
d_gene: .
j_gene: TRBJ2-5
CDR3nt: TGCAGCCGTCGTTGGCGGGCTCAAGAGACCCAGTACTTC
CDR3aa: CSRRWRAQETQYF

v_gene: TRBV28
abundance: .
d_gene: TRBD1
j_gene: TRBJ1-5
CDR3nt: TGTGCCGGCCGCCGGACAGGGTTTAATCAGCCCCAGCATTTT
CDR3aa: CAGRRTGFNQPQHF

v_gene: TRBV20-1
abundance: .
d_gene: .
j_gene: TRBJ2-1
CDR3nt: TGCAGTGCTAGACCTCCGTACGGGACTGTCAAGCATGAGCAGTTCTTC
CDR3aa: CSARPPYGTVKHEQFF

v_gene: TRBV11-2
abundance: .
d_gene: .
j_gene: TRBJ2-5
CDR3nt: TGTGCCAGCAGCTTAGATGGGAACAGCCAAGAGACCCAGTACTTC
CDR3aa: CASSLDGNSQETQYF

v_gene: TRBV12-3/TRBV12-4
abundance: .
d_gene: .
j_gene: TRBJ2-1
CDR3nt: TGTGCCAGCAGTAGTGGGCGGTACAATGAGCAGTTCTTC
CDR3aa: CASSSGRYNEQFF

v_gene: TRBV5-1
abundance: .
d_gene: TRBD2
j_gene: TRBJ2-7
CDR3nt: TGCGCCAGCAGGATCGTCGCGGGAGGGCCGAGCTCCTACGAGCAGTACTTC
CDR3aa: CASRIVAGGPSSYEQYF

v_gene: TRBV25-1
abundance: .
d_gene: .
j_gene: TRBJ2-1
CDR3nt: TGTGCCAGCAGTGATTCGGCGGACGGTGAGCAGTTCTTC
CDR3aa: CASSDSADGEQFF

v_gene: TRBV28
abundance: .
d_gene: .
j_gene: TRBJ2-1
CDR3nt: TGTGCCAGCAGCCCCACGGGGAGTGGAATATACAATGAGCAGTTCTTC
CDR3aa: CASSPTGSGIYNEQFF

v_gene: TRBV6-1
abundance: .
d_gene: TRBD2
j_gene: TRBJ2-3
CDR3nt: TGTGCCAGCCAGCGGGAGGAGGCGGATACGCAGTATTTT
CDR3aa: CASQREEADTQYF

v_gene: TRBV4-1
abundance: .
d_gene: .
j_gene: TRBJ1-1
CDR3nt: TGCGCCAGCAGCCAAGAGGCGGGGGCAGGGGTCACTGAAGCTTTCTTT
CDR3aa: CASSQEAGAGVTEAFF

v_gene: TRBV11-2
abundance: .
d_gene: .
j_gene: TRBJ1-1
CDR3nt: TGTGCCAGCAGCCGTATCTTCGGTAGGGGCACTGAAGCTTTCTTT
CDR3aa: CASSRIFGRGTEAFF

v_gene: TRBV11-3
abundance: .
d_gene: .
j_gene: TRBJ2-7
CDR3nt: TGTGCCAGCAGCTTGGGGGGAGAGTACTACGAGCAGTACTTC
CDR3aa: CASSLGGEYYEQYF

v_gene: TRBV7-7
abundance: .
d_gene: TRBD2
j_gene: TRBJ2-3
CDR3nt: TGTGTCAGCAGCCAGACTAGCGGGAGGCCCGCGGGTCCGGATACGCAGTATTTT
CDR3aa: CVSSQTSGRPAGPDTQYF

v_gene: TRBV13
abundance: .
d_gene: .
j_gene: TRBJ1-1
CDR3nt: TGCGCCAGCAGCTTGAGGGTCCCTCGACAGAACACTGAAGCTTTCTTT
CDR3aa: CASSLRVPRQNTEAFF